This T cell receptor beta chain was profiled in a study of blood T cell repertoires in COVID-19. Across the study: The United States, Italy and Spain were the sources of the acute and convalescent COVID-19 samples. The analysed material was cDNA or gDNA that came from T cells, B-cell-depleted T cells, or PBMCs.

This table comes from immunoSEQ multiplex PCR, and its TCRdb copy is limited to in-frame clones, with some not included. Among about 97,000 clones, around 80% were seen once, and the ten largest hold more than 9%. The CDR3 consists of 16 residues. V was pared by 0 bases and J by 8 bases, with 16 bases between. CDR1 and CDR2 from the germline V gene are MNHEY and SVGAGI. The chain links TRBV6-5 to TRBJ2-2; D may be TRBD2 (5 bases). This receptor was identified in a man in his 70s with acute or convalescent COVID-19. The specimen was peripheral blood. The CDR3 DNA reads TGTGCCAGCAGTTACTCGCGAGGGCTTCTTACGGGGGAGCTGTTTTTT. Translation gives CASSYSRGLLTGELFF.